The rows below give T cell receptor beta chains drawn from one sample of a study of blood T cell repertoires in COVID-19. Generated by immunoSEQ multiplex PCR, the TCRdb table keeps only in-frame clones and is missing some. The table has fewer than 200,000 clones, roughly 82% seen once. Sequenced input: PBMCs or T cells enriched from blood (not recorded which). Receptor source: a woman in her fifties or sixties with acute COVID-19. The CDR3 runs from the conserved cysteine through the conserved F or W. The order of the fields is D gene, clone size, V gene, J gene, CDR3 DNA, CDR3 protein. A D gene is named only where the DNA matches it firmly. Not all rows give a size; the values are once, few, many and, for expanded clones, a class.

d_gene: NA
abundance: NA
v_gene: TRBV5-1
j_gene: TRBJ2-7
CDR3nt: TGCGCCAGCAGCTGGGGGCCCCTCTCGTGGGAGGGAACCTACGAGCAGTACTTC
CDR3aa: CASSWGPLSWEGTYEQYF

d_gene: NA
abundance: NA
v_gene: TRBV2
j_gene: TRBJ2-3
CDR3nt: TGTGCCAGCTCCCCGAGGGCTAGGGCAGATACGCAGTATTTT
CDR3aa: CASSPRARADTQYF

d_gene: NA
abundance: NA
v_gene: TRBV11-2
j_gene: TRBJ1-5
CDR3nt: TGTGCCAGCAGCCACCTAAATCAGCCCCAGCATTTT
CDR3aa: CASSHLNQPQHF

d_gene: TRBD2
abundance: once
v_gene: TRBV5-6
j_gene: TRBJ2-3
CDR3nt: TGTGCCAGCAGCATGGGACTAGCGGGGTTTCCAGATACGCAGTATTTT
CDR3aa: CASSMGLAGFPDTQYF

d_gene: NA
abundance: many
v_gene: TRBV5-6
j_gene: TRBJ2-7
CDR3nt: TGTGCCAGCAGCCTAGGGGGAAGCTCCTACGAGCAGTACTTC
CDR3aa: CASSLGGSSYEQYF

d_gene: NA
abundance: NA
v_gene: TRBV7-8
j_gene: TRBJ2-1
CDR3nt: TGTGCCAGCAGCGCCATCCTCGGGTCCCCCTACAATGAGCAGTTCTTC
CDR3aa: CASSAILGSPYNEQFF

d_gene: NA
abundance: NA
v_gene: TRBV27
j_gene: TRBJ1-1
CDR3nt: TGTGCCAGCAGTTGGTTGCAGCACAGGAACACTGAAGCTTTCTTT
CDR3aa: CASSWLQHRNTEAFF

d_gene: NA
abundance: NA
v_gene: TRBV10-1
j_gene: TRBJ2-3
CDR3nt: TGCGCCAGCACCCCTAGTCTAGGTACAGATACGCAGTATTTT
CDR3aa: CASTPSLGTDTQYF

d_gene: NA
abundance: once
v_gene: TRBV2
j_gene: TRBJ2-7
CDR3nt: TGTGCCAGCAGTGAAGCCGTACAAGTCTACGAGCAGTACTTC
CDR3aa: CASSEAVQVYEQYF

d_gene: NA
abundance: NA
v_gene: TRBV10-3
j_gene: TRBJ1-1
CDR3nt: TGTGCCATCATGGGGACAACGAACACTGAAGCTTTCTTT
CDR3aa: CAIMGTTNTEAFF

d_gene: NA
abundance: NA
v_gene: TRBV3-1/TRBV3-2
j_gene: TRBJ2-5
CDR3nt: TGTGCCAGCAGCCCCCTACGGTGGGGCCCCCGGGAGACCCAGTACTTC
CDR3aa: CASSPLRWGPRETQYF

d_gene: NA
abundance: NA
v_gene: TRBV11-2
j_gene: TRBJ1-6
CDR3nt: TGTGCCAGCAGCTTAGATGTGGTAGGGGGAGTACCCCTCCACTTT
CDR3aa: CASSLDVVGGVPLHF

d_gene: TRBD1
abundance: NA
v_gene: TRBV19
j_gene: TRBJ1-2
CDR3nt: TGTGCCAGTAGTCCCCGACAGGGTAGCGGCTACACCTTC
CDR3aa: CASSPRQGSGYTF

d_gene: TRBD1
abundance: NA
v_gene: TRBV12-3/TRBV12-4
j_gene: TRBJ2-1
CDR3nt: TGTGCCAGGGAGAGACAGGGGATAAATGAGCAGTTCTTC
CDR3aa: CARERQGINEQFF

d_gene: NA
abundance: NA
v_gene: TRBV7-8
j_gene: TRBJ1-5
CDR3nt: TGTGCCAGCAGCCTACTACATGGGGCCTATCAGCCCCAGCATTTT
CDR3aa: CASSLLHGAYQPQHF

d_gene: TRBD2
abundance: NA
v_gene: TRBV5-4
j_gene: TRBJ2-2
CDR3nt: TGTGCCAGCAGCTCCGGGACTAGCTACGGGGAGCTGTTTTTT
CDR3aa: CASSSGTSYGELFF

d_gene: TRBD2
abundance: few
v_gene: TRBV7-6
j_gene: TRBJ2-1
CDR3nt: TGTGCCAGCACCCTGACTAGCGCCTACAATGAGCAGTTCTTC
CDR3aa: CASTLTSAYNEQFF

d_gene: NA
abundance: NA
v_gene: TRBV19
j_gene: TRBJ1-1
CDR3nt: TGTGCCAGTATGGTTGGAGGACCGAACACTGAAGCTTTCTTT
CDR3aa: CASMVGGPNTEAFF

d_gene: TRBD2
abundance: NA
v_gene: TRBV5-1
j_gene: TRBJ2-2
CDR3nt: TGCGCCAGCAGCTTGCGGGGGGGAAACACCGGGGAGCTGTTTTTT
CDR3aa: CASSLRGGNTGELFF

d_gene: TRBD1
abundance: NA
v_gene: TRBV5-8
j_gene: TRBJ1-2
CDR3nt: TGTGCCAGCAGCTTGGCGGGACAGGGATTCGGTGGCTACACCTTC
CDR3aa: CASSLAGQGFGGYTF

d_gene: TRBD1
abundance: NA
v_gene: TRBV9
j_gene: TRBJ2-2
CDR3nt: TGTGCCAGCAGCGTTTTTGGACAGGGCGGCGGGGAGCTGTTTTTT
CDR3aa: CASSVFGQGGGELFF

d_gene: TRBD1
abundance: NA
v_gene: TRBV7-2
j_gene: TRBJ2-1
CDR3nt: TGTGCCAGCAGCCAAAGAACAGGGGGCGTTTATGAGCAGTTCTTC
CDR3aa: CASSQRTGGVYEQFF

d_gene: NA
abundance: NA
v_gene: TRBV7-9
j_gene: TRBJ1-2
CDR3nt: TGTGCCAGCAGCTTAAAACTATCTGGCTACACCTTC
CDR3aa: CASSLKLSGYTF

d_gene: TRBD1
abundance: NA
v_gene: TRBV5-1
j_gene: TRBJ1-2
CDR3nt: TGCGCCAGCAGCTTGAGGGACAGGGATAGTGGTGGCTACACCTTC
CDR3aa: CASSLRDRDSGGYTF

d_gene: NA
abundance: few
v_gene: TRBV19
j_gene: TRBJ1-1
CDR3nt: TGTGCCAGTAGTACGGACATCCAGCGCACTGAAGCTTTCTTT
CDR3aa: CASSTDIQRTEAFF

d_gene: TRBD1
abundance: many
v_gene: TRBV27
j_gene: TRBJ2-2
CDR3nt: TGTGCCAGCAGTCTACGGACAGGGGTGGCCGGGGAGCTGTTTTTT
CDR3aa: CASSLRTGVAGELFF

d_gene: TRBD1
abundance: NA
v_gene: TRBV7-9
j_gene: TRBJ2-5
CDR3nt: TGTGCCAGCAGCTTAAGACAGGGTGGGCGAGAGACCCAGTACTTC
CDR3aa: CASSLRQGGRETQYF

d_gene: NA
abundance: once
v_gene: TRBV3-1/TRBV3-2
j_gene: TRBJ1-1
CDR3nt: TGTGCCAGCAGCCAAGGGGAGACTGAAGCTTTCTTT
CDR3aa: CASSQGETEAFF